This T cell receptor (beta chain) was captured in a study of cytomegalovirus exposure and HLA in healthy donors (dated by TCRdb to about 2017). Notes on the research overall: According to a later analysis, one platform produced both the 110 or so validation repertoires and the 666 repertoires of the first cohort. The study was designed to test whether signatures of past pathogen exposure could be identified by cataloging public T cell receptors. Along with the approximately 670-subject first cohort, a separate validation cohort of around 110 different subjects was used. To predict cytomegalovirus infection status, the study combined high-throughput TCR immunosequencing, statistical association of individual TCRs with disease status, and machine learning.

For this clone: Its cognate antigen has yet to be identified. Per-base qualities were not stored, and no clone one base away is much larger.

Library creation used the immunoSEQ multiplex PCR assay. In the source study's methods: A statistical classification framework was developed to diagnose cytomegalovirus status using the catalog of TCR beta chain sequences. TCRdb's version of the immuneACCESS table is confined to in-frame rearrangements and falls short of the full clone set. An unresolved V gene accounts for under half of the shortfall where checked; the remainder is of unknown origin. V and J calls and clone size follow that table, whereas D and trimming were derived from the DNA. The sample table shows a few hundred thousand clones, and approximately 88% are seen once. Jointly, the top ten make up around 0.88% of the sample. Donors formed part of the validation cohort, which comprised over a hundred subjects and was distinct from the first cohort of several hundred subjects. The study at large found these results: The authors suggested that the approach could potentially be generalized to other disease states and immunological phenotypes. In the study, about 150 TCR beta chains were listed as associated with cytomegalovirus. The validation cohort had no HLA typing available for a later analysis, so co-occurrence within that cohort was assessed over all 130 or so repertoires. In a later analysis, TCRs clustered in the first cohort were found to also tend to co-occur in the 130 or so validation repertoires, with about 94% of cluster scores above 0. A few of the identified cytomegalovirus-associated TCR beta chains were confirmed in vitro to be specific for cytomegalovirus antigens. The classifier was reported to diagnose cytomegalovirus status with high specificity and sensitivity in both the original cohort and the validation cohort. Across donors, most TCR sequences were observed very rarely, whereas some public TCRs were present in many individuals.

The junction carries 14 bases between V and J, which are trimmed by 10 bases and 10 bases respectively. The CDR1 and CDR2 encoded by the germline V gene are SGDLS and YYNGEE. Its CDR3 holds 10 amino acids, cysteine through phenylalanine. Only the CDR3 DNA is retained, 30 bases long and in frame from the first base. The sequenced sample consisted of PBMCs. The receptor comes from a man aged 30-40 years in good health and CMV-seronegative. The chain is encoded by TRBV9 joined to TRBJ2-5; TRBD2 is a possible D gene, resting on 7 matching bases. The CDR3 has the sequence CASPGGDQYF. The DNA reads TGTGCCTCCCCGGGGGGCGACCAGTACTTC.